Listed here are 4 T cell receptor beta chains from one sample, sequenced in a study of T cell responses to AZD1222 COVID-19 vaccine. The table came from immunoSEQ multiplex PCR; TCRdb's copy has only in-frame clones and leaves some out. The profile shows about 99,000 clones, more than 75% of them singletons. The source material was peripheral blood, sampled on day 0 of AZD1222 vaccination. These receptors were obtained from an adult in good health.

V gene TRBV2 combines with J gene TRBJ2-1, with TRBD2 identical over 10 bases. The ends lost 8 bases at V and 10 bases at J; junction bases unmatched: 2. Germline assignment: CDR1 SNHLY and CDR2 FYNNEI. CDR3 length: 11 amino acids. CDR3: CASRTSGEQFF. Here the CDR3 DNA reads TGTGCCAGCCGGACTAGCGGCGAGCAGTTCTTC.

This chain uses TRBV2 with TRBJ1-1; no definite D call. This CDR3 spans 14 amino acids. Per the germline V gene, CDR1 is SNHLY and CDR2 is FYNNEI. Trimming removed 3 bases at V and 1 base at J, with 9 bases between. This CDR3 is CASSDAGRNTEAFF. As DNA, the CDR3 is TGTGCCAGCAGTGATGCAGGTCGGAACACTGAAGCTTTCTTT.

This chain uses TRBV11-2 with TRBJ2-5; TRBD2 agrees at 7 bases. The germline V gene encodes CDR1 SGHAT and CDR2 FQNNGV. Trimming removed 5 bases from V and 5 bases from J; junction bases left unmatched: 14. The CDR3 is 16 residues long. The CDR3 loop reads CASSRGRASKGETQYF. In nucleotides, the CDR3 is TGTGCCAGCAGCCGGGGGAGGGCCTCTAAAGGGGAGACCCAGTACTTC.

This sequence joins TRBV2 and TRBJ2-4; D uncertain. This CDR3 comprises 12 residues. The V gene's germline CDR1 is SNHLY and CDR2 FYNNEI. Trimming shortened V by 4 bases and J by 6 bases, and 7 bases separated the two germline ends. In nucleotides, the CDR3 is TGTGCCAGCAGTGTTAAGCCAAACATTCAGTACTTC. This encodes CASSVKPNIQYF. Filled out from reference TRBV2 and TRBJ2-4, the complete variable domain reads EPEVTQTPSHQVTQMGQEVILRCVPISNHLYFYWYRQILGQKVEFLVSFYNNEISEKSEIFDDQFSVERPDGSNFTLKIRSTKLEDSAMYFCASSVKPNIQYFGAGTRLSVL.